Given below is one TCR delta chain in context. This clone has more than one count but fewer than ten. The specificity of this receptor is unknown. Per-base quality was not reported, and no clone a single base away is much larger than it. The data belong to a study of Vδ1+ human thymocytes (dated by TCRdb to the late 2010s). Regarding the research as a whole: mRNA-level TRG and TRD CDR3 repertoires of highly purified Vdelta1+ thymocytes from young children were characterised as a data resource. Earlier work had validated the multiplex-based CDR3 amplicon strategy against 5'RACE-based methods for generating CDR3 amplicons.

RNA extraction was carried out with the RNeasy mini kit, and reverse transcription was then done using Superscript III. CDR3 amplicons were generated by multiplex PCR with pooled V-gene forward primers and a constant-region reverse primer carrying Illumina adaptor overhangs. Amplicons were gel-purified, then indexed with Nextera index primers over about 8 extra PCR cycles and purified with AMPure XP beads. The libraries were sequenced on an Illumina MiSeq using paired-end 250 bp reads, dual indexing and an approximately 18% PhiX spike-in. The paper's data handling went like this. Read quality was checked with FastQC, and TRG read pairs were merged using ea-utils fastq-join. IMGT/HighV-QUEST was used to annotate the sequences, only productive sequences with an unambiguous V-gene assignment were kept, and clonotypes were defined as sequences sharing an identical CDR3 sequence. VDJtools 1.1.1, tcR 2.2.3, Treemap and vegan Shannon diversity in R 3.4.4 were used for downstream analysis. Clones were re-identified by TCRdb from the public reads with CATT, and rows with the same DNA were merged. TCRdb's processing, not the authors' own work, is the source of the V and J calls. In this sample the table shows over 45,000 delta-chain clones, more than 13% of which occur a single time. The top ten clonotypes cover around 0.37% of the sample.

Thymic samples were depleted of alphabeta T cells, then CD3+ TCRVdelta1+ TCRVdelta2- thymocytes were FACS-sorted. Sorted Vdelta1+ thymocyte purity ranged from roughly 97% to 99.6%. Thymic specimens came from under ten paediatric patients undergoing corrective cardiac surgery, aged from about 5 days to 17 months. The thymic tissue was dispersed, and mononuclear cells were isolated using a Histopaque-1077 density gradient. For staining, the antibodies used were anti-TCRVdelta1 clone TS8.2, anti-TCRVdelta2 clone B6, anti-CD3 clone HIT3a and anti-TCRalphabeta clone IP26. What the research found in general, with its limitations: Numerous TRG clonotypes were shared among donors (up to about 6.9x10^3), while TRD repertoires were essentially private (a maximum of about 100 shared). Because no clustering by age or sex was observed, donors were not stratified by these variables in the analyses. About 18% of thymic TRD sequences were found to be Vdelta2 (and few were Vdelta3) despite high sort purity, in contrast to peripheral blood Vdelta1+ controls. Thymic TRG and TRD repertoires appeared highly polyclonal with Gaussian CDR3 length distributions, unlike oligoclonal peripheral blood repertoires. Because unexpected Vdelta2 sequences could lead to misinterpretation of bulk repertoire data, the authors recommended using highly purified populations and single-cell validation.

Ends trimmed: V by 4 bases, J by 0 bases; bases unmatched to a gene: 25. The CDR3 numbers 23 residues from cysteine through phenylalanine. Only the CDR3 DNA is retained, 69 bases long and in frame from the first base. The germline V gene provides CDR1 TSWWSYY and CDR2 QGS. Sequences were obtained from Vdelta1+ gamma-delta thymocytes from the thymus. According to the study, the label for this sample's cell subset or site signals: FACS-sorted CD3+ TCRalphabeta- TCRVdelta1+ TCRVdelta2- thymocytes. The chain joins TRDV1 to TRDJ1; the junction holds 11 bases that match TRDD3. The sequence came from a girl in the first two years of life who had congenital heart surgery. The sequenced DNA: TGTGCTCTTGGGGGGTGGATGTGCGATTCCCTGGGGGATACTCTGCTGTACACCGATAAACTCATCTTT. It is translated as CALGGWMCDSLGDTLLYTDKLIF.